This T cell receptor (beta chain) was documented in a study of blood T cells in healthy people across ages. This clonotype was counted at least ten times. Its specificity is not known. The CDR3 extends over 13 amino acids. J was trimmed by 10 bases and V by 5 bases; bases with no gene match: 9. Germline CDR1 is SQVTM and CDR2 is ANQGSEA. Donor samples were obtained from healthy Caucasian individuals from Russia, aged roughly 6 to 90. Overall study results and limits: Higher diversity and more naive CD4+ cells were features of long-lived donors, compared to aged donors.

A second 7 to 11 cycle PCR used barcoded and J-beta primers. MiXCR was run by TCRdb on the 5' RACE reads, yielding one entry per CDR3 protein. The profile covers about 1.6 million distinct CDR3 sequences, with 30% to 40% appearing a single time and 10% to 12% taken by the ten largest. This rearrangement joins TRBV29-1 to TRBJ2-1, with 9 bases lining up with TRBD2. Sequencing used blood. The receptor was derived from a woman aged 25 to 45 in good health. CDR3 bases: TGCAGCGTTTCGCTAGCGGGATTTGGCGAGCAGTTCTTC. It encodes CSVSLAGFGEQFF.